This T cell receptor (beta chain) was captured by sequencing in a study of T-cell memory formation after mild COVID-19. General observations from the study: Memory sampled before infection contained some responding clones, suggesting cross-reactive memory joined.

Trimming removed 5 bases from V and 2 bases from J, with 14 bases in between. Germline V CDR1 and CDR2: MNHEY, SVGAGI. The CDR3 totals 15 residues. TCRdb redid the calling of the 5' RACE reads with MiXCR, one entry per CDR3 protein. The sample lists more than 350,000 distinct CDR3 sequences; 15% to 20% were seen once. This clonotype was counted a few times. Its antigen is still unknown. The rearrangement joins TRBV6-5 to TRBJ2-3; D remains ambiguous. Material: PBMCs or a T cell subset sorted from them (not recorded which). The sequence was obtained from a young man who had mild COVID-19 (a few samples of this study predate the infection). Cell type and time point are not known. CDR3 loop: CASSPGPFITDTQYF. In DNA, the CDR3 is TGTGCCAGCAGTCCGGGCCCTTTTATCACAGATACGCAGTATTTT.